This T cell receptor (beta chain) was sequenced for a study of blood T cell repertoires in COVID-19. Study context: There were acute and convalescent COVID-19 samples, and they came from the United States, Italy and Spain. The cDNA or gDNA used as material had been derived from T cells, B-cell-depleted T cells, or PBMCs.

The V gene's germline CDR1 is SGHRS and CDR2 YFSETQ. Between the trimmed V and J ends, which lost 2 bases and 3 bases, there was a span of 11 bases. The CDR3 is 15 residues long. Measured with immunoSEQ multiplex PCR; TCRdb has only the in-frame clones, and not every one. The repertoire holds 100,000 to 150,000 clones, with around 91% as singletons. Material: peripheral blood. The receptor was isolated from a woman aged 60-75 years with COVID-19, enrolled during active disease. The chain is built from TRBV5-1 and TRBJ2-2; D not certain. The CDR3 region has the DNA TGCGCCAGCAGCTTTATGAGGCCATACACCGGGGAGCTGTTTTTT. The encoded protein is CASSFMRPYTGELFF.